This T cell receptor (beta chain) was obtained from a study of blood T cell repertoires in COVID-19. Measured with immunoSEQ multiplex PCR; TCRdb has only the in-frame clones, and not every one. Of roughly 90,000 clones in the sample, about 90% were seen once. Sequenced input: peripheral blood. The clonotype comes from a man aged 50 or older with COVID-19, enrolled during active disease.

The CDR3, as DNA: TGTGCCAGCAGCTTAGGTAAGGTGGGCCCGAACACTGAAGCTTTCTTT. This translates into CASSLGKVGPNTEAFF. The V and J genes are TRBV7-9 and TRBJ1-1, with D hard to call. Germline CDR1 is SEHNR and CDR2 is FQNEAQ (reference sequence). V dropped 1 base and J dropped 1 base, with 13 bases sitting between them. The CDR3 sequence is 16 residues long. The full variable domain, in which reference TRBV7-9 and TRBJ1-1 provide the parts outside the CDR3, is DTGVSQNPRHKITKRGQNVTFRCDPISEHNRLYWYRQTLGQGPEFLTYFQNEAQLEKSRLLSDRFSAERPKGSFSTLEIQRTEQGDSAMYLCASSLGKVGPNTEAFFGQGTRLTVV.